The TCR beta chain under discussion was sequenced for a study of monozygotic twins with inflammatory bowel disease. Overall study findings and caveats: Among patients, repertoires may have gained variability from differing immunosuppressive treatments. Any single strong signal or clonotype tied to IBD lacked support. Researchers report that IBD patients shared fewer clonotypes with others than healthy twins, especially amid disease activity.

Comment on this clonotype: Its antigen is undetermined.

CDR3 length: 15 residues. Germline CDR1 reads DFQATT; CDR2 reads SNEGSKA (reference sequence). Each UMI harboured a 6-nucleotide sample barcode and was appended via template switching. After re-calling the 5' RACE reads, TCRdb lists one entry per CDR3 protein, DNA absent. The sample is made up of approximately 100,000 distinct CDR3 sequences, and the top ten hold 1.9% of it. What was sequenced was blood. The sequence was obtained from a human donor with ulcerative colitis or Crohn's disease, or a healthy co-twin of an affected twin (not recorded which). The chain is built from TRBV20-1 and TRBJ2-5; the TCRdb call, TRBD2, lacks DNA for checking. This CDR3 reads CSAHSYGLVGETQYF.